This T cell receptor (beta chain) was sequenced during a study of T cell responses to AZD1222 COVID-19 vaccine. Broader study findings: Repertoire sampling occurred only after the peak T cell response.

In the case of this clone: Its antigen is still unknown.

Per the germline V gene, CDR1 is SEHNR and CDR2 is FQNEAQ (reference sequence). Trimming left V 4 bases short and J 5 bases short, with 15 bases between. CDR3 length: 15 amino acids. Only in-frame clones appear in the TCRdb table, and some are missing; sequencing was by immunoSEQ multiplex PCR. The top ten hold about 7.5% of the sample, which has around 150,000 clones, more than 80% seen once. The chain has TRBV7-9 and TRBJ1-5, with a possible D match to TRBD1 (6 bases). Source: peripheral blood, taken 28 days after the second dose of the MenACWY control vaccine. This clonotype was sampled from an adult who received the MenACWY meningococcal vaccine as a control. The CDR3 DNA is TGTGCCAGCAGCTCCTCCAGGGGTCCCTATCAGCCCCAGCATTTT. The encoded protein is CASSSSRGPYQPQHF.